These T cell receptor beta chains were read from a single sample in a study of molecular identifiers for immune sequencing clone quantification. Each CDR3 protein gets one entry after TCRdb re-called the PCR reads with MiXCR. This sample has fewer than 350,000 distinct CDR3 sequences, with roughly 24% found just once. The sample consisted of naive CD8+ T cells from blood, with Jurkat cell RNA spiked in. The receptor set was obtained from a human donor in good health. Some libraries in this study had Jurkat cell RNA spiked in. CDR3s include the opening cysteine and the closing phenylalanine or tryptophan.

J: TRBJ2-7
V: TRBV27
CDR3: CASSLLSGRIVEQYF

J: TRBJ2-7
V: TRBV6-6
CDR3: CATSSREQYF

J: TRBJ1-1
V: TRBV4-1
CDR3: CASSQEAARTEAFF

J: TRBJ1-1
V: TRBV4-3
CDR3: CASSQTNHGKNTEAFF

J: TRBJ2-3
V: TRBV13
CDR3: CASSLPGLAGSDTQYF

J: TRBJ1-4
V: TRBV6-5
CDR3: CASSYRPGANEKLFF

J: TRBJ1-2
V: TRBV12-3/TRBV12-4
CDR3: CASSLQYYGYTF

J: TRBJ1-1
V: TRBV9
CDR3: CASSVSMNTEAFF

J: TRBJ2-1
V: TRBV12-3/TRBV12-4
CDR3: CASTTAGGPGYEQFF

J: TRBJ2-3
V: TRBV7-9
CDR3: CASSSEGATTDTQYF

J: TRBJ2-2
V: TRBV6-5
CDR3: CATQHRPGSTRNTGELFF

J: TRBJ2-2
V: TRBV7-9
CDR3: CASSRSGTDAGELFF

J: TRBJ2-1
V: TRBV6-2/TRBV6-3
CDR3: CASSYGSLASGEQFF

J: TRBJ1-1
V: TRBV5-1
CDR3: CASSLGPPGSTEAFF

J: TRBJ2-1
V: TRBV5-1
CDR3: CASSLHPHSYNEQFF

J: TRBJ1-1
V: TRBV19
CDR3: CASSKADTEAFF

J: TRBJ1-5
V: TRBV19
CDR3: CASSIGGDQPQHF

J: TRBJ1-2
V: TRBV2
CDR3: CASSEDGDQDYGYTF

J: TRBJ2-2
V: TRBV6-2/TRBV6-3
CDR3: CASSYYARSNTGELSF

J: TRBJ1-5
V: TRBV10-3
CDR3: CAISEAGTHQPQHF

J: TRBJ2-7
V: TRBV25-1
CDR3: CASSHSPYEQYF

J: TRBJ2-3
V: TRBV5-1
CDR3: CATTSGFGTDTQYF

J: TRBJ2-1
V: TRBV7-2
CDR3: CASSLGGRAGWIFDEQFF

J: TRBJ2-2
V: TRBV30
CDR3: CAWSARLTGATGELFF

J: TRBJ2-6
V: TRBV4-3
CDR3: CASSQDLPGIGANVLTF

J: TRBJ1-1
V: TRBV20-1
CDR3: CSARAGIATEAFF

J: TRBJ2-3
V: TRBV6-2/TRBV6-3
CDR3: CASSYSGTPADTQYF

J: TRBJ2-1
V: TRBV7-6
CDR3: CASSFGPFGNEQFF

J: TRBJ2-2
V: TRBV9
CDR3: CASSGYTGELFF

J: TRBJ2-5
V: TRBV5-4
CDR3: CASSLAEQETQYF

J: TRBJ2-2
V: TRBV3-1
CDR3: CASSQATSGVANTGELFF

J: TRBJ2-7
V: TRBV4-3
CDR3: CASSQDSRSSYEQYF

J: TRBJ2-5
V: TRBV10-3
CDR3: CAISEEAFETQYF

J: TRBJ2-7
V: TRBV4-1
CDR3: CASSQVGDYEQYF

J: TRBJ2-7
V: TRBV27
CDR3: CASSFSRSALYEQYF

J: TRBJ2-7
V: TRBV27
CDR3: CASSFSRAYEQYF

J: TRBJ2-1
V: TRBV4-2
CDR3: CASSQELVASGYNEQFF

J: TRBJ2-1
V: TRBV20-1
CDR3: CSALIRSGGWGSEQFF

J: TRBJ2-1
V: TRBV24-1
CDR3: CATSDNAGPYNEQFF

J: TRBJ2-1
V: TRBV2
CDR3: CASSEALGQGSGFF